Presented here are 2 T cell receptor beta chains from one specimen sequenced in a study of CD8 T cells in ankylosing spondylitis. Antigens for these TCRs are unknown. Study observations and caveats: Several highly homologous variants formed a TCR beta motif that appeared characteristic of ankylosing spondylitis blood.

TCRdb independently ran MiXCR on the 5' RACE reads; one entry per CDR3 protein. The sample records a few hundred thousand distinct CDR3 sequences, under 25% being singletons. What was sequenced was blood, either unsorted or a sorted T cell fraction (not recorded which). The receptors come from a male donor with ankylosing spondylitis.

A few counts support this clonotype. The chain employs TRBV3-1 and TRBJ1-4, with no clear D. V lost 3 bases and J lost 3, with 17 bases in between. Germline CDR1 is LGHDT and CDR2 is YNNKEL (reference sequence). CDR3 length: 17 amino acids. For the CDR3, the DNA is TGTGCCAGCAGCCAGACGCCGCAACGGGGTGCTAATGAAAAACTGTTTTTT. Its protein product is CASSQTPQRGANEKLFF.

The CDR3 nucleotides are TGCAGTGCTAGTCTACATCGTACCCCCTGCGAGCAGTACTTC. Translating gives CSASLHRTPCEQYF. V usage is TRBV20-1 and J usage is TRBJ2-7; D gene ambiguous. CDR1 DFQATT and CDR2 SNEGSKA come from the germline V gene (reference sequence). The CDR3 length is 14 residues. Trimming pared 3 bases from V and 6 bases from J, leaving 18 bases between.